This section outlines one TCR beta chain sequence together with its context. Its antigen is currently unknown. These data are taken from a study of T cells after yellow fever vaccination. In the study overall: Researchers used SMART-Seq v4 Ultra Low Input to prepare fractions that had low cell numbers. Findings and limits, study-wide: Though weaker, the secondary response peaked faster, on day 5 versus 15. The booster response re-showed most primary clones: around 96% CD4, approximately 90% CD8.

The authors made TCR cDNA by 5'RACE template switching, adding a universal primer site and UMIs. TCRdb re-derived calls from the 5' RACE reads in MiXCR, one entry per CDR3 protein. This sample has 600,000 to 750,000 distinct CDR3 sequences, with about 12% found just once. V was cut by 0 bases and J by 5 bases, with 15 bases left in between. Germline V gene sequence: CDR1 SGHRS, CDR2 YFSETQ. The CDR3 extends over 15 amino acids. V and J are TRBV5-1 and TRBJ2-7; D is undetermined. The receptor comes from a man aged 25 to 45 who received the YFV17D yellow fever vaccine. Sequenced material: PBMCs, taken on the day of the yellow fever booster vaccination. This CDR3 is CASSLAPGRLNEQYF. The CDR3 nucleotides are TGCGCCAGCAGCTTGGCCCCGGGCAGGCTCAACGAGCAGTACTTC.